The 14 T cell receptor beta chains below all came from one sample that was sequenced in a study of blood T cell repertoires in COVID-19. Assay: immunoSEQ multiplex PCR; the TCRdb copy retains only in-frame clones and omits some. The table records around 190,000 clones, around nine tenths of them present only once. The sample taken for sequencing was peripheral blood. The receptors come from a man aged 45-65 years with COVID-19, enrolled during active disease.

The chain combines TRBV18 with TRBJ2-5; perhaps TRBD2 as D (5 bases). CDR1 and CDR2 (germline): KGHSH, LQKENI. Trimming took 1 base from V and 5 from J, leaving 11 bases between them. The CDR3 is 14 amino acids. The CDR3 bases are TGTGCCAGCTCACCACGGCTAGCCCTGGAGACCCAGTACTTC. This encodes CASSPRLALETQYF.

The rearrangement uses TRBV4-3 and TRBJ2-7; D remains ambiguous. The germline gives CDR1 LGHNA, CDR2 YSLEER. This CDR3 region has 15 residues. The germline V and J ends were trimmed by 1 base and 3 bases, with 13 bases remaining between them. CDR3: CASSQVGNDFYEQYF. Written as DNA, the CDR3 is TGCGCCAGCAGCCAAGTTGGTAACGACTTCTACGAGCAGTACTTC.

This chain uses TRBV14 with TRBJ1-2; TRBD1 matches 11 bases. Trimming cost V 3 bases and J 4 bases; bases outside gene matches: 4. This CDR3 has 15 amino acids. Germline V gene lookup returns CDR1 SGHDN and CDR2 FVKESK. CDR3 loop: CASSQRTGGLYGYTF. DNA of the CDR3: TGTGCCAGCAGCCAGAGGACAGGGGGCCTCTATGGCTACACCTTC.

The chain employs TRBV3-1 (or the pseudogene TRBV3-2) and TRBJ2-3; 12 bases map to TRBD2. The V gene end was trimmed by 0 bases and the J gene end by 2 bases; junction bases not matched to a gene: 12. Germline V gene lookup returns CDR1 LGHDT and CDR2 YNNKEL (reference sequence). The CDR3 totals 20 residues. The CDR3 is CASSQEALAGGRSHTDTQYF. CDR3 in DNA: TGTGCCAGCAGCCAAGAGGCCCTAGCGGGAGGGAGATCACACACAGATACGCAGTATTTT.

The chain recombines TRBV2 with TRBJ2-5; 7 bases line up with TRBD1. Germline CDR1 and CDR2: SNHLY and FYNNEI. The CDR3 runs to 14 residues. V shed 6 bases and J 1 base; nucleotides not matched to a gene: 5. CDR3 residues: CASRPTGFQETQYF. DNA of the CDR3: TGTGCCAGCAGGCCGACAGGGTTCCAAGAGACCCAGTACTTC.

The chain joins TRBV7-2 to TRBJ1-6, with TRBD1 as a possible D gene (5 bases). The CDR3 runs to 15 residues. Germline CDR1 and CDR2: SGHTA and FQGNSA. V lost 6 bases and J 5 bases, leaving 14 bases between the germline ends. In nucleotides, the CDR3 is TGTGCCAGCAGTGCTCACGGGGGGGATAATTCACCCCTCCACTTT. It encodes CASSAHGGDNSPLHF.

The chain joins TRBV27 to TRBJ2-3; TRBD1 matches 10 bases. Losses at the gene ends were 5 bases for V and 1 base for J; bases not matched to a gene: 6. This CDR3 has 16 amino acids. Germline V gene data show CDR1 as MNHEY and CDR2 as SMNVEV (reference sequence). The CDR3 DNA reads as TGTGCCAGCAGTAATGACAGGGGGCCGGGCACAGATACGCAGTATTTT. It yields the protein CASSNDRGPGTDTQYF.

CDR3 region: CAIGQGNYGYTF. DNA for the CDR3: TGTGCCATAGGACAGGGTAACTATGGCTACACCTTC. The gene calls are TRBV10-3 and TRBJ1-2, with 8 bases that match TRBD1. The CDR3 consists of 12 residues. J lost 1 base, V lost 9 bases, and 1 base had no gene match. CDR1 is ENHRY and CDR2 is SYGVKD in the germline V gene.

V and J are TRBV19 and TRBJ2-3; 12 bases align to TRBD2. This CDR3 comprises 15 residues. After removal of 6 bases from V and 2 bases from J, the junction contained 3 bases not matched to a gene. Germline CDR1 and CDR2: LNHDA and SQIVND (reference sequence). This chain's CDR3 is CASRLAGGITDTQYF. CDR3 nucleotides: TGTGCCAGTAGACTAGCGGGAGGTATCACAGATACGCAGTATTTT.

The CDR3 sequence: CASSELGTITEAFF. In DNA form, the CDR3 reads TGTGCCAGCAGTGAATTGGGGACAATCACTGAAGCTTTCTTT. This chain uses TRBV25-1 with TRBJ1-1; TRBD1 might be the D (6 bases). V was pared by 1 base and J by 4 bases, with 10 bases between. This CDR3 spans 14 amino acids. Germline V gene sequence: CDR1 MGHDK, CDR2 SYGVNS.

The V gene is TRBV7-9, the J gene TRBJ1-3; TRBD1 aligns across 7 bases. Germline CDR1 SEHNR, CDR2 FQNEAQ (reference sequence). This CDR3 has 15 residues. Losses at the gene ends were 6 bases for V and 1 base for J; bases not matched to a gene: 6. CDR3 coding DNA: TGTGCCAGCAGTCCGGGACAGATTTCTGGAAACACCATATATTTT. This codes for CASSPGQISGNTIYF.

A single count supports this clone. V is TRBV29-1 and J is TRBJ1-2; 7 bases fit TRBD1. CDR1 and CDR2 (germline): SQVTM, ANQGSEA. CDR3 length: 15 amino acids. V shed 8 bases and J 5 bases; nucleotides not matched to a gene: 17. CDR3 region: CSTGALRQGRYGYTF. The CDR3 nucleotides are TGCAGCACTGGGGCCCTAAGACAGGGCCGATATGGCTACACCTTC.

This chain links TRBV29-1 with TRBJ1-3; D perhaps matches TRBD1 (5 bases). CDR1 is SQVTM, CDR2 ANQGSEA, per germline. Deletions cut 0 bases from V and 12 bases from J, with 15 bases between. The CDR3 length is 13 residues. The CDR3 DNA reads TGCAGCGTTGAAGATCTTATCGGGGGAGTCATATATTTT. Residues: CSVEDLIGGVIYF.

The chain carries TRBV5-4 and TRBJ1-2, with 7 bases aligning to TRBD1. Germline values: CDR1 SGHNT, CDR2 YYREEE (reference sequence). The V gene end was trimmed by 4 bases and the J gene end by 3 bases; junction bases not matched to a gene: 9. CDR3 size: 15 residues. CDR3: CASSLRSGTDYGYTF. CDR3 DNA: TGTGCCAGCAGCCTGCGCTCTGGGACAGACTATGGCTACACCTTC.